This T cell receptor (beta chain) was captured by sequencing in a study of cytomegalovirus exposure and HLA in healthy donors. The primer mix had 60 Vbeta and 13 Jbeta primers. Profiled with immunoSEQ multiplex PCR; TCRdb holds only in-frame clones, not every one. The table records roughly 220,000 clones, around four fifths of them present only once. This clone was picked up a small number of times. Healthy bone marrow donors formed the donor group. The sequencing sample was made of PBMCs. This TCR was recovered from a man aged 50 or older in good health and CMV-seronegative.

CDR3 sequence: CASSTSGKSTDTQYF. The CDR3 coding sequence is TGCGCCAGCTCGACTAGCGGAAAGAGCACAGATACGCAGTATTTT. J is TRBJ2-3 and V is TRBV5-1, with 9 nucleotides matching TRBD2. V shed 7 bases, J shed 0 bases, and the junction held 6 bases outside the gene matches. This CDR3 spans 15 amino acids. Germline CDR1 and CDR2: SGHRS and YFSETQ.